This TCR beta chain was identified in a study of shared clonotypes between healthy human individuals. Study-level points and caveats: With a handful of donors compared, around 5% of naive CD4 clonotypes were shared.

Method: immunoSEQ multiplex PCR; TCRdb's copy keeps in-frame clones and lacks some. The table lists approximately 1.1 million clones, 78% of them singletons. Per the germline V gene, CDR1 is KGHSH and CDR2 is LQKENI. This CDR3 region has 15 residues. Trimming stripped 1 base from V and 0 bases from J, with 7 bases between. Only Caucasian adults living in Nashville, Tennessee made up the donor group. The sample holds a few counts of this clone. Its antigen is not identified. This sample also contains other DNA sequences that code for the same CDR3. The chain has TRBV18 and TRBJ2-1; D may match TRBD1 or TRBD2 (5 bases each). Sequences were obtained from memory CD4+ T cells from PBMCs. Subset noted: CD45RA-negative fraction. This clonotype was obtained from a man aged 18 to 30 in good health. Some clones in this sample may be carry-over from other donors' samples. The CDR3 bases are TGTGCCAGCTCACCACAGGGGAGCTCCTACAATGAGCAGTTCTTC. This translates into CASSPQGSSYNEQFF.